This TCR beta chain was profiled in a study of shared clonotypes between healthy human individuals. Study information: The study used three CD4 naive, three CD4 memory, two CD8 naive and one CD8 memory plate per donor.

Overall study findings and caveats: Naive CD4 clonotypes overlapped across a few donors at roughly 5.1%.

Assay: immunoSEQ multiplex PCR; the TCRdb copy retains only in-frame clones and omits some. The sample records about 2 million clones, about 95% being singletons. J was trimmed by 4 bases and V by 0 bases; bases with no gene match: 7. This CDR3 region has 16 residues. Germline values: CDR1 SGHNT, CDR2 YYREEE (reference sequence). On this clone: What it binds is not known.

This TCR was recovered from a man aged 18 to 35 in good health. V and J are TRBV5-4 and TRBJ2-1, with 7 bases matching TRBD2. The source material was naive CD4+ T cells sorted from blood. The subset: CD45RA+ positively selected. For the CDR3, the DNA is TGTGCCAGCAGCTTGGATTGGGACTACCGATACAATGAGCAGTTCTTC. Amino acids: CASSLDWDYRYNEQFF.